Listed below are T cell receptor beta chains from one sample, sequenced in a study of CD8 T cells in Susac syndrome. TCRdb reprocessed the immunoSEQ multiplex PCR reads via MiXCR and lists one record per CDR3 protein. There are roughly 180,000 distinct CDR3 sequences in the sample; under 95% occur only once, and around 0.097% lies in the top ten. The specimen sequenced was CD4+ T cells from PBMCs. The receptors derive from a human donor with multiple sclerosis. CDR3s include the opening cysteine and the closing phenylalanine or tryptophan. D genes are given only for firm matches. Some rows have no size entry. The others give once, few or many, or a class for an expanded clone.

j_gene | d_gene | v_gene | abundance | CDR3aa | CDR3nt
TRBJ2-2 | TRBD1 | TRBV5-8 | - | CASSLGTGITGELFF | TGTGCCAGCAGCTTGGGGACAGGGATCACCGGGGAGCTGTTTTTT
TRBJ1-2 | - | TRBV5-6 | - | CASTDNYGYTF | TGTGCCAGCACCGATAACTATGGCTACACCTTC
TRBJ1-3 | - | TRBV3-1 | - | CASSQVEGNTIYF | TGTGCCAGCAGCCAAGTGGAGGGGAACACCATATATTTT
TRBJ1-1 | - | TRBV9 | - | CASKPPRFEGVNTEAFF | TGTGCCAGCAAGCCGCCGCGTTTTGAGGGGGTGAACACTGAAGCTTTCTTT
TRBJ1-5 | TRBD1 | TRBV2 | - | CASKGDRGPQPQHF | TGTGCCAGCAAGGGTGACAGGGGGCCTCAGCCCCAGCATTTT
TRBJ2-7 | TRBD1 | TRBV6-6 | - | CASSPFTGTGLREQYF | TGTGCCAGCTCCCCCTTTACCGGGACAGGGCTTCGGGAGCAGTACTTC
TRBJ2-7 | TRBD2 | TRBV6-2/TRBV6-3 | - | CASSRLAGSYEQYF | TGTGCCAGCAGTAGACTAGCGGGGTCCTACGAGCAGTACTTC
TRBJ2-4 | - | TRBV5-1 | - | CASSLAGTAKNIQYF | TGCGCCAGCAGCTTGGCCGGGACAGCCAAAAACATTCAGTACTTC
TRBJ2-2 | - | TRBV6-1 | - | CASSEVGLTGELFF | TGTGCCAGCAGTGAAGTGGGACTCACCGGGGAGCTGTTTTTT
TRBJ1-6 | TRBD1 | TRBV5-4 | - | CASSRGTDSSYNSPLHF | TGTGCCAGCAGCCGCGGGACAGACAGCTCCTATAATTCACCCCTCCACTTT
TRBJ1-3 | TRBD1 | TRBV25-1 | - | CASSDLTGGLFNSGNTIYF | TGTGCCAGCAGTGATCTGACAGGGGGCCTATTCAACTCTGGAAACACCATATATTTT
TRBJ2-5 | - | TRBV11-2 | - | CASSIQGTGETQYF | TGTGCCAGCAGCATTCAGGGGACCGGTGAGACCCAGTACTTC
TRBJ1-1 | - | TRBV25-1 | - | CASGGEGKNTEAFF | TGTGCCAGCGGAGGGGAAGGGAAGAACACTGAAGCTTTCTTT
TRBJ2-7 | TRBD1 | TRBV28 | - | CASSPGTGVGEQYF | TGTGCCAGCAGCCCTGGGACAGGGGTCGGCGAGCAGTACTTC
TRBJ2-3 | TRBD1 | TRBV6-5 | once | CASSNPGQGTDTQYF | TGTGCCAGCAGTAACCCGGGACAGGGGACAGATACGCAGTATTTT